These 8 T cell receptor beta chains share one sample of origin, sequenced in a study of shared clonotypes between healthy human individuals. Produced via immunoSEQ multiplex PCR; TCRdb's table is partial and in-frame only. Of some 500,000 clones detected, 90% to 96% appear once; the ten largest clones hold under 0.06%. Sequenced material: naive CD4+ T cells sorted from blood. Noted subset: CD45RA+ positively selected. Every receptor here comes from a woman in her 30s in good health.

The chain has TRBV5-4 and TRBJ2-5, with a weak D call TRBD1 (5 bases). This CDR3 has 13 residues. Looked up from germline, CDR1 is SGHNT and CDR2 is YYREEE (reference sequence). Trimming removed 4 bases at V and 2 bases at J, with 9 bases between. CDR3 DNA: TGTGCCAGCAGCCGGACATCTCAAGAGACCCAGTACTTC. This translates into CASSRTSQETQYF.

The chain uses TRBV18 and TRBJ2-5, with 12 bases lining up with TRBD2. The closer fit of TRBJ2-7 to the DNA end suggests the J call may be wrong. The CDR3 sequence is 16 residues long. Looked up from germline, CDR1 is KGHSH and CDR2 is LQKENI. CDR3 DNA: TGTGCCAGCTCACCAACAAGACTAGCGGGAGCCTACGAGCAGTACTTC. Translating gives CASSPTRLAGAYEQYF.

The chain links TRBV7-8 to TRBJ2-5; the match to TRBD1 covers 9 bases. This CDR3 comprises 14 residues. Germline CDR1 and CDR2: SGHVS and FQNEAQ. V lost 3 bases to trimming and J lost 4 bases; unmatched junction nucleotides: 3. CDR3 DNA sequence: TGTGCCAGCAGCTTTGGGACAGGGCCAGAGACCCAGTACTTC. Protein product: CASSFGTGPETQYF.

For the CDR3, the DNA is TGCGCCAGCAGCTTGGGGGTTTCCGGGGAGCTGTTTTTT. It encodes CASSLGVSGELFF. V gene TRBV5-1 combines with J gene TRBJ2-2; D gene uncertain. CDR1 is SGHRS and CDR2 is YFSETQ in the germline V gene. The V and J ends lost 0 bases and 6 bases respectively, with 6 bases between them. CDR3 size: 13 residues.

This clone was detected once. The chain couples TRBV13 to TRBJ2-7; 8 bases fit TRBD2. The V gene end was trimmed by 5 bases and the J gene end by 12 bases; junction bases not matched to a gene: 15. Germline assignment: CDR1 PRHDT and CDR2 FYEKMQ (reference sequence). The CDR3 is 14 amino acids. Here the CDR3 DNA reads TGTGCCAGCAGCCTAGAACGGACTAGCCTCAAGCCGTACTTC. It codes for CASSLERTSLKPYF.

This chain connects TRBV28 to TRBJ1-2, with D hard to call. The germline gives CDR1 MDHEN, CDR2 SYDVKM. The CDR3 has 14 residues. V shed 6 bases and J shed 0 bases, with 11 bases lying between them. The CDR3 here is CASRPPASNYGYTF. DNA for the CDR3: TGTGCCAGCAGGCCTCCTGCTTCTAACTATGGCTACACCTTC.

The chain recombines TRBV27 with TRBJ2-5; D not certain. The DNA end is more similar to TRBJ2-7, so the J call may be wrong. This CDR3 has 15 residues. Germline CDR1 and CDR2: MNHEY and SMNVEV (reference sequence). The CDR3 coding sequence is TGTGCCAGCAGAGCCTTCGGTAGGCTAGCCTACGAGCAGTACTTC. This sequence encodes CASRAFGRLAYEQYF.

This sequence joins TRBV2 and TRBJ1-1; 11 nucleotides line up with TRBD1. This CDR3 has 16 amino acids. Trimming took 6 bases from V and 4 from J; bases not matched to a gene: 10. CDR1 is SNHLY and CDR2 is FYNNEI in the germline V gene. CDR3 loop: CASRGPGQGVSTEAFF. The DNA for the CDR3 is TGTGCCAGCAGGGGGCCGGGACAGGGGGTTTCCACTGAAGCTTTCTTT. Together with reference TRBV2 and TRBJ1-1, the CDR3 gives the full variable domain: EPEVTQTPSHQVTQMGQEVILRCVPISNHLYFYWYRQILGQKVEFLVSFYNNEISEKSEIFDDQFSVERPDGSNFTLKIRSTKLEDSAMYFCASRGPGQGVSTEAFFGQGTRLTVV.